The 11 T cell receptor beta chains reported below all come from one sample, sequenced in a study of human T cells and chemical hapten exposure. Each CDR3 protein gets one entry after TCRdb re-called the RACE reads with MiXCR. The table shows about 57,000 distinct CDR3 sequences, with about 9.3% occurring only once. Regarding time point: patch test 1, 2 weeks after DPC sensitization. The treatment is: therapeutic diphenylcyclopropenone sensitization with weekly scalp DPC. This specimen consisted of whole blood, obtained in connection with sensitization to the hapten diphenylcyclopropenone (DPC). These receptor sequences come from a middle-aged woman with alopecia areata. Some clones in this sample may be carry-over from other donors' samples.

The table lists this clonotype with a few counts. The V and J genes are TRBV20-1 and TRBJ1-1; no reliable D call. The V end was cut by 0 bases, the J end by 0 bases, with 11 bases between. From germline, CDR1 is DFQATT and CDR2 SNEGSKA (reference sequence). This CDR3 comprises 15 residues. DNA for the CDR3: TGCAGTGCTAGAGATTTGGAGACTGTGAACACTGAAGCTTTCTTT. Amino acids: CSARDLETVNTEAFF.

This sequence joins TRBV5-1 and TRBJ2-1; 10 nucleotides align to TRBD2. This CDR3 has 16 residues. Germline V gene sequence: CDR1 SGHRS, CDR2 YFSETQ. The trim removed 2 bases at V and 1 base at J, leaving 3 bases unmatched. The CDR3 nucleotides read TGCGCCAGCAGCTTCGGACTAGCGGAATCCTACAATGAGCAGTTCTTC. Amino acid sequence: CASSFGLAESYNEQFF. Full variable domain (missing parts from reference TRBV5-1 and TRBJ2-1): KAGVTQTPRYLIKTRGQQVTLSCSPISGHRSVSWYQQTPGQGLQFLFEYFSETQRNKGNFPGRFSGRQFSNSRSEMNVSTLELGDSALYLCASSFGLAESYNEQFFGPGTRLTVL.

This chain uses TRBV7-2 with TRBJ1-1; D may be TRBD1 (6 bases). This CDR3 region has 13 residues. CDR1 SGHTA and CDR2 FQGNSA come from the germline V gene. The V end lost 5 bases, the J end lost 5 bases, and 12 bases lay between the germline ends. The CDR3 protein is CASSPGGWTEAFF. The CDR3 DNA reads as TGTGCCAGCAGCCCGGGGGGCTGGACTGAAGCTTTCTTT.

The V and J genes are TRBV29-1 and TRBJ2-5; TRBD1 agrees at 9 bases. The length of the CDR3 is 13 residues. V dropped 6 bases and J dropped 5; count of bases not matched to a gene: 7. Germline V gives CDR1 SQVTM, CDR2 ANQGSEA. The CDR3 DNA follows: TGCAGCGTCCTCGGGACAGGGTCGGAGACCCAGTACTTC. It encodes CSVLGTGSETQYF.

CDR3 bases: TGCAGCGTTGGCGCTATCAGCACAGATACGCAGTATTTT. The encoded protein is CSVGAISTDTQYF. The chain joins TRBV29-1 to TRBJ2-3; D is unclear. Germline V gene data show CDR1 as SQVTM and CDR2 as ANQGSEA. Between the trimmed V and J ends, which lost 4 bases and 0 bases, there was a span of 8 bases. This CDR3 has 13 residues.

This clonotype has ten or more counts. The chain joins TRBV20-1 to TRBJ2-7; 7 bases align to TRBD1. This CDR3 has 13 residues. CDR1 is DFQATT and CDR2 is SNEGSKA in the germline V gene (reference sequence). The V gene end was trimmed by 5 bases and the J gene end by 3 bases; junction bases not matched to a gene: 7. CDR3 nucleotides: TGCAGTGCTCTCGGGACAGACGACTACGAGCAGTACTTC. Protein sequence: CSALGTDDYEQYF.

This clonotype came up many times. V usage is TRBV7-6 and J usage is TRBJ2-3; 8 bases agree with TRBD2. The CDR3 runs 15 residues. The junction had 8 bases not matched to a gene; V was cut back by 4 bases and J by 5 bases. The germline V gene has CDR1 SGHVS and CDR2 FNYEAQ. CDR3 region: CASSYSGAQEDTQYF. The CDR3 coding sequence is TGTGCCAGCAGCTATAGCGGGGCTCAAGAAGATACGCAGTATTTT.

In this sample, this clonotype turned up a few times. The genes are TRBV5-1 and TRBJ2-3; perhaps TRBD2 as D (6 bases). V was trimmed by 3 bases and J by 1 base, leaving 12 bases between them. The CDR3 spans 15 residues. Germline CDR1 is SGHRS and CDR2 is YFSETQ. Here the CDR3 reads CASSSRGGGTDTQYF. CDR3 bases: TGCGCCAGCAGCTCCCGTGGCGGGGGCACAGATACGCAGTATTTT.

At least ten counts were recorded for this clonotype. This rearrangement joins TRBV5-1 to TRBJ1-4; TRBD1 aligns across 8 bases. J was trimmed by 3 bases and V by 3 bases; bases with no gene match: 7. The V gene's germline CDR1 is SGHRS and CDR2 YFSETQ. The CDR3 spans 16 residues. CDR3 sequence reads: CASSSSGGAANEKLFF. CDR3 DNA sequence: TGCGCCAGCAGCTCTTCAGGGGGCGCAGCTAATGAAAAACTGTTTTTT.

The table lists this clonotype with a few counts. The CDR3 DNA reads as TGCGCCAGCAGCCAGACAGCTAACACTGAAGCTTTCTTT. Protein sequence: CASSQTANTEAFF. V and J are TRBV5-1 and TRBJ1-1; D may be TRBD1 (5 bases). V was trimmed by 4 bases and J by 2 bases, leaving 9 bases between them. Looked up from germline, CDR1 is SGHRS and CDR2 is YFSETQ. The CDR3 loop spans 13 amino acids.

The table lists this clonotype with a few counts. The chain links TRBV29-1 to TRBJ2-5; TRBD2 agrees at 7 bases. The length of the CDR3 is 12 residues. Germline V gene lookup returns CDR1 SQVTM and CDR2 ANQGSEA. J lost 3 bases, V lost 7 bases, and 5 bases had no gene match. The CDR3 spells CSAGRREETQYF. The CDR3 DNA reads as TGCAGCGCCGGGAGGCGGGAAGAGACCCAGTACTTC.